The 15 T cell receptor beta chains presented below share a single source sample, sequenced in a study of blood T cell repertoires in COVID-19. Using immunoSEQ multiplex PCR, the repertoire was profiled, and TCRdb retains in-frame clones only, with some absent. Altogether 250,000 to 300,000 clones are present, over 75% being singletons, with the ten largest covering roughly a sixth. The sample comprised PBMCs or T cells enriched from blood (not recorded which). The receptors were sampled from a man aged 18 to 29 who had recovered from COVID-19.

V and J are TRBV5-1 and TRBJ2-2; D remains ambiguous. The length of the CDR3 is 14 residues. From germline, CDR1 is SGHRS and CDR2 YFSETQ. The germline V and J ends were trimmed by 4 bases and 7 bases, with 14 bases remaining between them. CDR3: CASSPPGSVGELFF. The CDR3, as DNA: TGCGCCAGCAGCCCTCCAGGTTCCGTCGGGGAGCTGTTTTTT.

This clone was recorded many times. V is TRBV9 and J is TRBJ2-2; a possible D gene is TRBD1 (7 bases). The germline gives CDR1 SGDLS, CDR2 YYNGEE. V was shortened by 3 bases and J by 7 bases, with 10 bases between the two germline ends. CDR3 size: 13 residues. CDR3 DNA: TGTGCCAGCAGCGCGCGGGACAGCGGGGAGCTGTTTTTT. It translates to CASSARDSGELFF.

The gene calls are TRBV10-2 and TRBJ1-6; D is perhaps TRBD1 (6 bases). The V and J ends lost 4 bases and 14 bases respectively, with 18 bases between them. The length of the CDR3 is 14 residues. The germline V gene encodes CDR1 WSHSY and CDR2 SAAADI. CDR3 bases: TGCGCCAGCAGTGCAGGGGTGAAGGGCTTCTCCCTCCACTTT. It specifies CASSAGVKGFSLHF.

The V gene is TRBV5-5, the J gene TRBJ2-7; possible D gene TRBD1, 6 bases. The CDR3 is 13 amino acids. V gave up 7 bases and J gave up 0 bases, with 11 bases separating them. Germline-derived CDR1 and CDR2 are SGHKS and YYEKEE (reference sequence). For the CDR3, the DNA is TGTGCCAGCGCTCGGGACAACTCCTACGAGCAGTACTTC. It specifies CASARDNSYEQYF.

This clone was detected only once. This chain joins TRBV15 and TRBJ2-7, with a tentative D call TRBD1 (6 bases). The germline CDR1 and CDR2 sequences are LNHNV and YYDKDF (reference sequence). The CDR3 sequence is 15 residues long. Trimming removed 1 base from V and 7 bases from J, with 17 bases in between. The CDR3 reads CATSRGVTPRGEQYF. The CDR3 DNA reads TGTGCCACCAGCAGAGGGGTGACACCAAGGGGGGAGCAGTACTTC.

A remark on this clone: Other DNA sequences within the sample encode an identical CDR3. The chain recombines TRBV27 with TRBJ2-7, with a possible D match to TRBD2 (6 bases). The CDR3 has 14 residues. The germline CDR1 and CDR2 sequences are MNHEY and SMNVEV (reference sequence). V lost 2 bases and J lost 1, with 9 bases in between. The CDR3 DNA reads TGTGCCAGCAGTTTAGGGGACTCGTCCTACGAGCAGTACTTC. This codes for CASSLGDSSYEQYF.

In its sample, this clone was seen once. In DNA, the CDR3 is TGCGCCAGCAGCTTGGGGACTTTTGATGAGCAGTTCTTC. Residues: CASSLGTFDEQFF. V is TRBV5-1 and J is TRBJ2-1; D possibly corresponds to TRBD2 (5 bases). The germline V gene encodes CDR1 SGHRS and CDR2 YFSETQ. Trimming took off 0 bases at V and 8 bases at J, with 9 bases between the two ends. The CDR3 extends over 13 amino acids.

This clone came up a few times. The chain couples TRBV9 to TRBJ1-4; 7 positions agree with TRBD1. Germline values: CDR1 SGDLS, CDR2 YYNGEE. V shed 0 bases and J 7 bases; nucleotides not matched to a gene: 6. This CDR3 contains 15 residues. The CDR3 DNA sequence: TGTGCCAGCAGCGTAGAAGGGACAGCGGGTGAAAAACTGTTTTTT. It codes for CASSVEGTAGEKLFF.

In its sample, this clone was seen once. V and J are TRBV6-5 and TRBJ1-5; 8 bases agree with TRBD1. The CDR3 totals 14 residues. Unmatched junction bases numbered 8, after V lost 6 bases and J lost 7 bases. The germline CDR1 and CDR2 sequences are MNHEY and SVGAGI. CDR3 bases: TGTGCCAGCAGAGGACAGGGAGTCCACCAGCCCCAGCATTTT. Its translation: CASRGQGVHQPQHF.

CDR3 sequence reads: CASSELGASNEKLFF. The CDR3, as DNA: TGTGCCAGCAGTGAATTGGGGGCGAGTAATGAAAAACTGTTTTTT. The V call is TRBV6-1, the J call TRBJ1-4; tentatively, D is TRBD1 (6 bases). The CDR3 runs to 15 residues. Trimming took 2 bases from V and 4 from J, leaving 11 bases between them. Germline CDR1 is MNHNS and CDR2 is SASEGT.

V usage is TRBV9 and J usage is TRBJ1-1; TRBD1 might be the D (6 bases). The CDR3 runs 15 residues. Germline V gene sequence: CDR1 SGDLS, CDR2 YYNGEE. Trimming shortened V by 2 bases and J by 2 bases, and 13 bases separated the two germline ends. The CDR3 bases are TGTGCCAGCAGCGTCGAAGACAGGACCAACACTGAAGCTTTCTTT. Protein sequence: CASSVEDRTNTEAFF.

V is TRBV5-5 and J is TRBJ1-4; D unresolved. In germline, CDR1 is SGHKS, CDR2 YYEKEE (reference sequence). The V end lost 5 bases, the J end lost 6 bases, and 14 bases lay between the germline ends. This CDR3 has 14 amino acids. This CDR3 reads CASRQAGGDEKLFF. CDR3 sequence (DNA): TGTGCCAGCAGGCAGGCGGGTGGAGATGAAAAACTGTTTTTT.

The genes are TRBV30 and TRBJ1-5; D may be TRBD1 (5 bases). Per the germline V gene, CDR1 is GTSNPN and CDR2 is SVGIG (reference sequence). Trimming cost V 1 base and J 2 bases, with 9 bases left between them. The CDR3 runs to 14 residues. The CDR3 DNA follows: TGTGCCTGGAGTGAGGGGAGGGGCAATCAGCCCCAGCATTTT. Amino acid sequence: CAWSEGRGNQPQHF.

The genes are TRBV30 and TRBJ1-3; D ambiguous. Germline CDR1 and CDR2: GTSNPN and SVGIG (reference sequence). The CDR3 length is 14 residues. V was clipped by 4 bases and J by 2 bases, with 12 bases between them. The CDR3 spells CAWIPRVTGNTIYF. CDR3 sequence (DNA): TGTGCCTGGATCCCCCGGGTAACTGGAAACACCATATATTTT.

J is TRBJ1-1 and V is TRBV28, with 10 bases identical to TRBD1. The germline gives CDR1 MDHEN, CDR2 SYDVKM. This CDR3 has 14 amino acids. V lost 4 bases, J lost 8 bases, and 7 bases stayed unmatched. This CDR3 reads CASSYPGTGDEAFF. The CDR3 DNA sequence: TGTGCCAGCAGTTATCCAGGGACAGGGGACGAAGCTTTCTTT.